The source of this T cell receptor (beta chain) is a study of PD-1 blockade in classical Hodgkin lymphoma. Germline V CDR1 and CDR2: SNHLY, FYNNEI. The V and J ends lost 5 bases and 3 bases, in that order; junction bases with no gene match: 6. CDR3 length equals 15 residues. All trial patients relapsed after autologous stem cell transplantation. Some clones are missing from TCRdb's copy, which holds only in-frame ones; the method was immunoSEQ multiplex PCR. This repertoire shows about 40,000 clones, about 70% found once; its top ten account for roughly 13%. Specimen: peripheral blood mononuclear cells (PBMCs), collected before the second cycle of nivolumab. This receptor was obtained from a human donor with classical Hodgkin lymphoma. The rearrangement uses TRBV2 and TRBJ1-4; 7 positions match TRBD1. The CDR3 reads CASSRQGTANEKLFF. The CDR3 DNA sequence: TGTGCCAGCAGTCGACAAGGGACAGCTAATGAAAAACTGTTTTTT. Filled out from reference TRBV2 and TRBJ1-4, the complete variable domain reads EPEVTQTPSHQVTQMGQEVILRCVPISNHLYFYWYRQILGQKVEFLVSFYNNEISEKSEIFDDQFSVERPDGSNFTLKIRSTKLEDSAMYFCASSRQGTANEKLFFGSGTQLSVL.